The T cell receptor (beta chain) described here comes from a study of control samples from healthy donors and cancer patients. The assay was immunoSEQ multiplex PCR, and TCRdb's table has in-frame clones only and misses some. The sample lists about 76,000 clones, roughly 89% seen once, with roughly a tenth in the top ten. The sequence was collected from a woman between 45 and 65 years old with colorectal cancer. Sequences were obtained from PBMCs.

CDR3 nucleotide sequence: TGTGCCAGCAGACGCGGACAGGGTAGCGGAAACACCATATATTTT. Its translation is CASRRGQGSGNTIYF. This rearrangement joins TRBV6-5 to TRBJ1-3, with TRBD1 matching 8 bases. This CDR3 has 15 residues. Germline-derived CDR1 and CDR2 are MNHEY and SVGAGI. The V and J ends lost 6 bases and 4 bases, in that order; junction bases with no gene match: 8.